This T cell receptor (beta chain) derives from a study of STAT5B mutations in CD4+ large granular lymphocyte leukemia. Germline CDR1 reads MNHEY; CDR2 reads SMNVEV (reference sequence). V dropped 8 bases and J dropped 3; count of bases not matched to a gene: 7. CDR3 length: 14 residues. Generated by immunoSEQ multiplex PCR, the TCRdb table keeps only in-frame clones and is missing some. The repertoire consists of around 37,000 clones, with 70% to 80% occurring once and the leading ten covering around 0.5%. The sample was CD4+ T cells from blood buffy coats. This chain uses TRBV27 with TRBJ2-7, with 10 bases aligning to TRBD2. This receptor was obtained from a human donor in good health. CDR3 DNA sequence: TGTGCCAGCGGAACTACTAGCGGGATCTACGAGCAGTACTTC. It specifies CASGTTSGIYEQYF.